The rows below give T cell receptor beta chains drawn from one sample of a study of OX40 agonist ivuxolimab in advanced cancers. Only in-frame clones appear in the TCRdb table, and some are missing; sequencing was by immunoSEQ multiplex PCR. The sample consists of 35,000 to 50,000 clones, about nine tenths of them appearing once. The specimen was CD4+ or CD8+ T cells sorted from blood, collected in a trial of the OX40 agonist ivuxolimab. The origin of the receptors is an adult with an advanced solid tumor such as melanoma, head and neck, liver or kidney cancer. CDR3s leave out the opening cysteine and the closing phenylalanine or tryptophan. Each record gives: V gene, CDR3 protein.

v_gene: TRBV19
CDR3aa: ASRVTGSYSGANVLT

v_gene: TRBV5-4
CDR3aa: ASSLVSGQGYNEQF

v_gene: TRBV5-4
CDR3aa: ASSFGRGYEQF

v_gene: TRBV15
CDR3aa: ATSRDGQDTDTQY

v_gene: TRBV7-9
CDR3aa: ASSLFGEQY

v_gene: TRBV18
CDR3aa: ASSPIASGANVLT

v_gene: TRBV6-6
CDR3aa: ASRLTNEQF

v_gene: TRBV9
CDR3aa: ASSALSGEGQPQH

v_gene: TRBV28
CDR3aa: ASSKTGDYGYT

v_gene: TRBV5-6
CDR3aa: ASSLPGAVLNEQF

v_gene: TRBV7-8
CDR3aa: ASSPDRVGGYT

v_gene: TRBV2
CDR3aa: ASSVVAGQETQY

v_gene: TRBV10-3
CDR3aa: AISTGVNTEAF

v_gene: TRBV18
CDR3aa: ASSPAGGQFTDTQY

v_gene: TRBV19
CDR3aa: ASRAGQTTGELF

v_gene: TRBV5-6
CDR3aa: ASSLTGMGETQY

v_gene: TRBV11-3
CDR3aa: ASSLGLAGMADTQY

v_gene: TRBV9
CDR3aa: ASSETSGANVLT

v_gene: TRBV7-2
CDR3aa: ASTKGPYNEQF

v_gene: TRBV7-2
CDR3aa: ASSLAGRGSGNTIY

v_gene: TRBV28
CDR3aa: ASTLRGYRAARGNTGELF

v_gene: TRBV6-5
CDR3aa: ASSPGLFTELF

v_gene: TRBV7-4
CDR3aa: ASSSDRVWGNTIY

v_gene: TRBV4-2
CDR3aa: ASSQRREGGYEQY

v_gene: TRBV7-8
CDR3aa: ASSPTLGGHGETQY

v_gene: TRBV7-3
CDR3aa: ASSDGGQQY

v_gene: TRBV4-3
CDR3aa: ASSQDYRYSFTGANVLT

v_gene: TRBV14
CDR3aa: ASSRKAAGNWGRETQY

v_gene: TRBV10-3
CDR3aa: AISEGLHSMGGYT

v_gene: TRBV5-8
CDR3aa: ASSLVRGGGTDTQY

v_gene: TRBV6-5
CDR3aa: ASSYSSYEQF

v_gene: TRBV19
CDR3aa: ASSTVPGGGQPQH

v_gene: TRBV27
CDR3aa: ASSLALAGIANEQF

v_gene: TRBV7-9
CDR3aa: ASSKTSGRAGAETQY

v_gene: TRBV11-3
CDR3aa: ASSLESSGRYNEQF

v_gene: TRBV2
CDR3aa: ASSGDRGQYEQY

v_gene: TRBV18
CDR3aa: ASSPGQGSGTEAF

v_gene: TRBV5-6
CDR3aa: ASSLTDTEAF

v_gene: TRBV18
CDR3aa: ASSPDRGYGYT

v_gene: TRBV2
CDR3aa: ASFWLADTQY

v_gene: TRBV27
CDR3aa: ASSSSRTGGFSGNTIY

v_gene: TRBV5-1
CDR3aa: ASSTPTSGRRETQY

v_gene: TRBV7-9
CDR3aa: ASSLGTHTDTQY

v_gene: TRBV7-6
CDR3aa: ASSRLAARREKLF

v_gene: TRBV6-1
CDR3aa: ASRAGTSPYNEQF

v_gene: TRBV15
CDR3aa: ATSRSFTGENQPQH

v_gene: TRBV6-6
CDR3aa: ASSYPTSGSIHEQY

v_gene: TRBV28
CDR3aa: ASSLFRNSYEQY

v_gene: TRBV4-2
CDR3aa: ASSQGRSQETQY

v_gene: TRBV20-1
CDR3aa: SADVDTQY

v_gene: TRBV19
CDR3aa: ASSTTSGSGDNEQF

v_gene: TRBV4-3
CDR3aa: ASSQDAGWWAQY

v_gene: TRBV21-1
CDR3aa: AILAAPNTGELF

v_gene: TRBV11-3
CDR3aa: ASSFGLAGEETQY

v_gene: TRBV7-2
CDR3aa: ASSAGSMGPPLH